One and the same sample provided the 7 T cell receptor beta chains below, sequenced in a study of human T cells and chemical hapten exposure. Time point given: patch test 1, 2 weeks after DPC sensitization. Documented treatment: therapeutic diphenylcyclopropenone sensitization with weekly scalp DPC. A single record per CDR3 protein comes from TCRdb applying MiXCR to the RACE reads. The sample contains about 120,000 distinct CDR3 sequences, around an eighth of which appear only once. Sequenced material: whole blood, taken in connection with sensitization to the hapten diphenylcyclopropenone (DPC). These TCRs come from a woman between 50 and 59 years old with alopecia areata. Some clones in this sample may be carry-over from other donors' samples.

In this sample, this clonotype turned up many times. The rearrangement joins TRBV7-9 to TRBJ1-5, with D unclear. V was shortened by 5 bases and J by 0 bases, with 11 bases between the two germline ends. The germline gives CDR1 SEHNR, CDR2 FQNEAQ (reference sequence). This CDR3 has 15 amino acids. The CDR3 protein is CASSPEGDSNQPQHF. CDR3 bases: TGTGCCAGCAGCCCCGAGGGTGATAGCAATCAGCCCCAGCATTTT.

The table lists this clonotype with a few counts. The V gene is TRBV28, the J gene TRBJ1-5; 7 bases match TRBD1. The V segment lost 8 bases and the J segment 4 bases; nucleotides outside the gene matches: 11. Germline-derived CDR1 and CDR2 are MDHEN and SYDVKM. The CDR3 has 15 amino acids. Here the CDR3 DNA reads TGTGCCAGCCGATCTGAGGACAGGAGAAATCAGCCCCAGCATTTT. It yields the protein CASRSEDRRNQPQHF.

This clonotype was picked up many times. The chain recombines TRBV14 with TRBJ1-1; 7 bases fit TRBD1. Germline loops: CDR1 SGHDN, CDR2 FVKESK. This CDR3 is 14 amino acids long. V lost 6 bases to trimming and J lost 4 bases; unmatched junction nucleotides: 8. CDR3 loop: CASSRDRDSTEAFF. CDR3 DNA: TGTGCCAGCAGTCGAGACAGGGATTCCACTGAAGCTTTCTTT.

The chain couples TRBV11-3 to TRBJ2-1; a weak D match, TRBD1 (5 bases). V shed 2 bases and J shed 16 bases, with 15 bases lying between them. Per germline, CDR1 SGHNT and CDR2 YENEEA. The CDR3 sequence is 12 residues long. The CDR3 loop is CASSLQGSRIFF. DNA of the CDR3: TGTGCCAGCAGCTTACAGGGCAGCCGTATTTTCTTC.

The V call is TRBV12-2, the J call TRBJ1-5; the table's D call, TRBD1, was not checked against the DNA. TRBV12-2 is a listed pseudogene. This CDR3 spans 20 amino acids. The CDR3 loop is CASRFTYLASRDRSNQPQHF. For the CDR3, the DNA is TGTGCAAGTCGCTTCACCTACCTAGCCTCCCGGGACCGTAGCAATCAGCCCCAGCATTTT.

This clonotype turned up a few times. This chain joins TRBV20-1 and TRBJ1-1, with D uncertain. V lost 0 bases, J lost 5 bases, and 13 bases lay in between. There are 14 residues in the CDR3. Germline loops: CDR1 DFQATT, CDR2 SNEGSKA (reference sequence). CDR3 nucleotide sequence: TGCAGTGCTAGAGACTCTTTCGGACGGACTGAAGCTTTCTTT. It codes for CSARDSFGRTEAFF.

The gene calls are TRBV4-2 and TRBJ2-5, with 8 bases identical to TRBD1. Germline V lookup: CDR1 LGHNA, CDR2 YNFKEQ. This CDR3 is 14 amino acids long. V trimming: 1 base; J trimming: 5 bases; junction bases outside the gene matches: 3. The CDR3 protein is CASSQGQGYETQYF. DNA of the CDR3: TGTGCCAGCAGCCAAGGACAGGGGTACGAGACCCAGTACTTC.